Detailed here is one T cell receptor beta chain. Seattle-derived patients entered the study during active infection and were followed longitudinally. The entry originates in a study of blood T cell repertoires in COVID-19. Across the study: Some COVID-19 samples were acute and others convalescent; all came from the United States, Italy and Spain. Sample material is recorded as cDNA or gDNA derived from T cells, B-cell-depleted T cells, or PBMCs.

Authors' processing steps: Cell counts per sample came from amplifying reference gene primers. Measured with immunoSEQ multiplex PCR; TCRdb has only the in-frame clones, and not every one. The V and J calls and clone size come from that table; D and trimming were worked out from the DNA. The repertoire holds approximately 350,000 clones, with 70% to 90% as singletons. This CDR3 is built from 15 residues. Looked up from germline, CDR1 is LGHDT and CDR2 is YNNKEL (reference sequence). The J segment lost 5 bases and the V segment lost 7 bases, leaving 6 bases of the junction unmatched. The specimen sequenced was peripheral blood. The J gene is TRBJ2-3, the V gene TRBV3-1 (or the pseudogene TRBV3-2), with 13 bases matching TRBD2. This TCR derives from a woman aged 60-75 years with COVID-19, enrolled during active disease. Here the CDR3 reads CASTATSGGVDTQYF. CDR3 nucleotides: TGTGCCAGCACCGCAACTAGCGGGGGGGTAGATACGCAGTATTTT.